Presented here are 2 T cell receptor beta chains from one specimen sequenced in a study of cytomegalovirus exposure and HLA in healthy donors. Libraries were prepared by immunoSEQ multiplex PCR; TCRdb keeps only in-frame clonotypes and omits some of them. The data show over 100,000 clones, about nine tenths seen once. Sequenced input: PBMCs. These receptors originate from a woman under 30 in good health and CMV-seronegative.

The chain uses TRBV6-6 and TRBJ2-7; TRBD2 agrees at 8 bases. Trimming removed 6 bases from V and 2 bases from J; junction bases left unmatched: 9. This CDR3 region has 15 residues. The germline V gene has CDR1 MNHNY and CDR2 SVGAGI (reference sequence). This CDR3 reads CASRSAGTRPYEQYF. The CDR3 DNA follows: TGTGCCAGCAGGTCTGCCGGGACTAGACCCTACGAGCAGTACTTC.

The chain couples TRBV9 to TRBJ2-7; TRBD2 agrees at 9 bases. Germline values: CDR1 SGDLS, CDR2 YYNGEE. The length of the CDR3 is 17 residues. The trim removed 1 base at V and 4 bases at J, leaving 12 bases unmatched. CDR3 bases: TGTGCCAGCAGCGTATCAGGCGTGGGGACTAGCAGATACGAGCAGTACTTC. Translation gives CASSVSGVGTSRYEQYF.